This T cell receptor (beta chain) was recorded in a study of T cells in Graves' hyperthyroidism and ophthalmopathy. Looking at the study overall: The blood sample was taken at first diagnosis, before treatment began. Study outcomes and limitations: The model predicted ophthalmopathy a median around seven months before onset.

With respect to this clonotype: Its antigen is not identified.

V lost 9 bases to trimming and J lost 3 bases, with 16 bases between them. CDR1 is MDHEN, CDR2 SYDVKM, per germline. This CDR3 is built from 14 residues. Using RNA transcripts as the source, TCR beta CDR3 regions were amplified. The TCR CDR3 was amplified in a first-round RT-PCR using the HTBI primer set. TCRdb passed the multiplex PCR reads through MiXCR, listing each CDR3 protein once. The table records fewer than 250,000 distinct CDR3 sequences, roughly 15% of them present only once. Diagnostic decisions used clinical symptoms, serum thyroxine and TRAb, thyroid ultrasound and orbital computed tomography.

Sequences were obtained from blood. The clonotype originates from a man between 50 and 59 years old with Graves' hyperthyroidism. The chain recombines TRBV28 with TRBJ2-3, with D perhaps TRBD1 or TRBD2 (5 bases each). The CDR3 loop is CASTGTRSTDTQYF. CDR3 DNA: TGTGCCAGTACCGGGACCAGAAGTACAGATACGCAGTATTTT.